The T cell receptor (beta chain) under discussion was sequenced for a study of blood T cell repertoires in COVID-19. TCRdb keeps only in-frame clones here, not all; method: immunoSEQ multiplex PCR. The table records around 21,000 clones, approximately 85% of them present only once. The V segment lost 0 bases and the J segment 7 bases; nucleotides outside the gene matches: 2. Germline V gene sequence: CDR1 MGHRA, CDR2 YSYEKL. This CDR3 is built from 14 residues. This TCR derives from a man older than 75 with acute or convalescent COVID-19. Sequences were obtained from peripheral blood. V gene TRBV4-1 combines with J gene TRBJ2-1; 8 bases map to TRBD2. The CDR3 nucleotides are TGCGCCAGCAGCCAAGAAGGGACTAGGAATGAGCAGTTCTTC. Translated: CASSQEGTRNEQFF.